This entry features one T cell receptor beta chain sequence. The V gene end was trimmed by 4 bases and the J gene end by 3 bases; junction bases not matched to a gene: 13. The CDR3 is 17 amino acids. Germline V gene lookup returns CDR1 LNHDA and CDR2 SQIVND (reference sequence). This record comes from a study of control samples from healthy donors and cancer patients. The repertoire was sequenced with immunoSEQ multiplex PCR; TCRdb's copy has only in-frame clones and lacks some. The sample holds tens of thousands of clones; roughly 80% are singletons and the top ten take about 15%. Sequences were obtained from blood. V gene TRBV19 combines with J gene TRBJ2-7; TRBD2 aligns across 9 bases. The TCR originated in a man in his fifties in good health. The CDR3 DNA reads TGTGCCAGTAGTAAGGCTAGCGGGGCTACACTTCACTACGAGCAGTACTTC. Encoded protein: CASSKASGATLHYEQYF.